The 18 T cell receptor beta chains reported below all come from one sample, sequenced in a study of shared clonotypes between healthy human individuals. The protocol was immunoSEQ multiplex PCR, while the TCRdb copy is restricted to in-frame clones and leaves out a portion. The sample yields about 1 million clones, roughly 70% seen once. Specimen: memory CD4+ T cells sorted from blood. Subset meaning: CD45RA-negative fraction. The receptors here all came from a man aged 18-30 years in good health.

The genes are TRBV5-1 and TRBJ2-7, with 7 bases aligning to TRBD2. CDR1 SGHRS and CDR2 YFSETQ come from the germline V gene. With 2 bases clipped from V and 2 bases from J, the junction kept 7 bases outside the gene matches. CDR3 length: 15 residues. This CDR3 is CASSLASGATYEQYF. As DNA, the CDR3 is TGCGCCAGCAGCTTAGCGAGCGGGGCCACCTACGAGCAGTACTTC.

This chain uses TRBV9 with TRBJ2-2; no firm D call. Trimming removed 1 base at V and 8 bases at J, with 6 bases between. CDR3 size: 12 residues. In germline, CDR1 is SGDLS, CDR2 YYNGEE. CDR3 protein: CASSVMWGELFF. Here the CDR3 DNA reads TGTGCCAGCAGCGTAATGTGGGGGGAGCTGTTTTTT.

The chain combines TRBV7-6 with TRBJ2-1; 10 bases fit TRBD1. After removal of 5 bases from V and 10 bases from J, the junction contained 14 bases not matched to a gene. There are 16 residues in the CDR3. Germline CDR1 and CDR2: SGHVS and FNYEAQ. Written as DNA, the CDR3 is TGTGCCAGCAGCCCTTGGGGACAGGGGACCCCAGGGGAGCAGTTCTTC. Its protein is CASSPWGQGTPGEQFF.

The V gene is TRBV6-6, the J gene TRBJ2-7; 12 bases map to TRBD2. J lost 6 bases, V lost 8 bases, and 11 bases had no gene match. The CDR3 runs 15 residues. Germline V CDR1 and CDR2: MNHNY, SVGAGI (reference sequence). CDR3 sequence reads: CASAEATSGSSEQYF. CDR3 sequence (DNA): TGTGCCAGCGCCGAGGCGACTAGCGGGAGCAGCGAGCAGTACTTC.

This clone showed up just once. This rearrangement joins TRBV5-1 to TRBJ2-1, with 10 bases fitting TRBD2. V was pared by 3 bases and J by 4 bases, with 7 bases of the junction left unmatched. Looked up from germline, CDR1 is SGHRS and CDR2 is YFSETQ. The CDR3 spans 16 residues. CDR3 region: CASSSELAGPYNEQFF. CDR3 coding DNA: TGCGCCAGCAGCTCCGAACTAGCGGGGCCTTACAATGAGCAGTTCTTC. Drawing the rest from reference TRBV5-1 and TRBJ2-1, the complete variable domain is KAGVTQTPRYLIKTRGQQVTLSCSPISGHRSVSWYQQTPGQGLQFLFEYFSETQRNKGNFPGRFSGRQFSNSRSEMNVSTLELGDSALYLCASSSELAGPYNEQFFGPGTRLTVL.

This clone was observed once. The rearrangement uses TRBV19 and TRBJ2-1; 8 nucleotides align to TRBD2. The length of the CDR3 is 16 residues. With 5 bases clipped from V and 5 bases from J, the junction kept 11 bases outside the gene matches. In germline, CDR1 is LNHDA, CDR2 SQIVND (reference sequence). Here the CDR3 DNA reads TGTGCCAGTAGTTCTTTCGGCGGGGGGACCGACAATGAGCAGTTCTTC. This gives the protein CASSSFGGGTDNEQFF.

This clone showed up just once. The likely explanation is a read error, given a far larger clone one base away. This CDR3 is also generated by other DNA sequences in the sample. V gene TRBV11-3 combines with J gene TRBJ2-1; D not certain. The V gene lost 1 base and the J gene lost 0 bases, with 4 bases spanning the gap. This CDR3 is 14 amino acids long. Per the germline V gene, CDR1 is SGHNT and CDR2 is YENEEA. CDR3 DNA: TGTGCCAGCAGCTTAGGCAGCTCCTACAATGAGCAGTTCTTC. Protein product: CASSLGSSYNEQFF.

As regards this clone: This same CDR3 is encoded by further DNA sequences in the sample. The chain uses TRBV5-1 and TRBJ2-3, with TRBD1 matching over 10 bases. The V gene end was trimmed by 3 bases and the J gene end by 3 bases; junction bases not matched to a gene: 10. Per the germline V gene, CDR1 is SGHRS and CDR2 is YFSETQ. The CDR3 sequence is 17 residues long. The CDR3 reads CASSSQPPGQGTDTQYF. In DNA form, the CDR3 reads TGCGCCAGCAGCTCCCAACCACCGGGACAGGGGACAGATACGCAGTATTTT. The entire variable domain, with the rest obtained from reference TRBV5-1 and TRBJ2-3, is as follows: KAGVTQTPRYLIKTRGQQVTLSCSPISGHRSVSWYQQTPGQGLQFLFEYFSETQRNKGNFPGRFSGRQFSNSRSEMNVSTLELGDSALYLCASSSQPPGQGTDTQYFGPGTRLTVL.

The chain links TRBV7-8 to TRBJ1-6; D unresolved. Per germline, CDR1 SGHVS and CDR2 FQNEAQ. V shed 1 base and J shed 7 bases, with 11 bases lying between them. The length of the CDR3 is 15 residues. The CDR3 here is CASSLDGGLNSPLHF. In DNA, the CDR3 is TGTGCCAGCAGCTTAGACGGAGGGTTGAATTCACCCCTCCACTTT.

V usage is TRBV5-6 and J usage is TRBJ2-5, with a weak D call TRBD2 (6 bases). The V gene's germline CDR1 is SGHDT and CDR2 YYEEEE. V was pared by 3 bases and J by 7 bases, with 16 bases between. The CDR3 consists of 14 residues. The DNA of the CDR3 is TGTGCCAGCAGCTCCGTGGGACTCCAGGGGACCCAGTACTTC. Its translation: CASSSVGLQGTQYF.

The rearrangement links TRBV28 to TRBJ2-7; 9 bases map to TRBD1. The CDR3 consists of 15 residues. The germline V gene encodes CDR1 MDHEN and CDR2 SYDVKM. V trimming: 7 bases; J trimming: 0 bases; junction bases outside the gene matches: 7. CDR3 protein: CASTERQGGSYEQYF. For the CDR3, the DNA is TGTGCCAGCACCGAGCGACAGGGGGGCTCCTACGAGCAGTACTTC.

V and J are TRBV19 and TRBJ1-5; 7 bases are a match to TRBD1. The germline gives CDR1 LNHDA, CDR2 SQIVND (reference sequence). Germline trimming cut 8 bases from V and 1 base from J; bases unmatched to any gene: 8. CDR3 length: 15 amino acids. The CDR3 sequence is CASRIGGRSNQPQHF. Here the CDR3 DNA reads TGTGCCAGTCGGATAGGGGGCAGAAGCAATCAGCCCCAGCATTTT.

Notes on this clone: Other nucleotide sequences from this sample produce the same CDR3. The CDR3: CASSRGGLNTGELFF. As DNA, the CDR3 is TGTGCCAGCAGTAGGGGAGGACTGAACACCGGGGAGCTGTTTTTT. The chain employs TRBV6-5 and TRBJ2-2, with a tentative D call TRBD2 (6 bases). This CDR3 region has 15 residues. Between the trimmed V and J ends, which lost 5 bases and 1 base, there was a span of 11 bases. Germline CDR1 reads MNHEY; CDR2 reads SVGAGI.

The J gene is TRBJ1-5, the V gene TRBV6-1; 7 bases are a match to TRBD1. Germline V gene lookup returns CDR1 MNHNS and CDR2 SASEGT. CDR3 size: 17 residues. V lost 4 bases, J lost 0 bases, and 9 bases stayed unmatched. The CDR3 region has the DNA TGTGCCAGCAGTGTATGGGACAGCAACATTAGCAATCAGCCCCAGCATTTT. Translating it yields CASSVWDSNISNQPQHF.

This chain links TRBV11-1 with TRBJ1-3; D perhaps matches TRBD1 (5 bases). The length of the CDR3 is 16 residues. V lost 3 bases and J 0 bases, leaving 12 bases between the germline ends. The germline gives CDR1 SGHAT, CDR2 FQDESV (reference sequence). CDR3 loop: CASSFDGASSGNTIYF. The CDR3 DNA reads TGTGCCAGCAGCTTCGACGGGGCAAGCTCTGGAAACACCATATATTTT.

This clone was picked up many times. The chain links TRBV30 to TRBJ2-2; weak D call: TRBD2 (7 bases). The V end was cut by 0 bases, the J end by 9 bases, with 20 bases between. The CDR3 is 16 amino acids. Germline-derived CDR1 and CDR2 are GTSNPN and SVGIG (reference sequence). In DNA, the CDR3 is TGTGCCTGGAGTGTGGGGAGGGGGAGAGTCGCTAGGGAGCTGTTTTTT. Translation gives CAWSVGRGRVARELFF.

This clone came up once. The chain recombines TRBV9 with TRBJ2-6, with D possibly being TRBD1 or TRBD2 (5 bases each). Germline loops: CDR1 SGDLS, CDR2 YYNGEE. The CDR3 is 18 residues long. V shed 3 bases and J shed 0 bases, with 16 bases lying between them. For the CDR3, the DNA is TGTGCCAGCAGCGCCCGGGACGGAACCCTCTCTGGGGCCAACGTCCTGACTTTC. It encodes CASSARDGTLSGANVLTF. The full variable domain, rest sourced from reference TRBV9 and TRBJ2-6, is DSGVTQTPKHLITATGQRVTLRCSPRSGDLSVYWYQQSLDQGLQFLIQYYNGEERAKGNILERFSAQQFPDLHSELNLSSLELGDSALYFCASSARDGTLSGANVLTFGAGSRLTVL.

In its sample, this clone was seen a few times. The chain combines TRBV2 with TRBJ1-6; no reliable D call. Trimming cost V 6 bases and J 0 bases, with 12 bases left between them. The germline gives CDR1 SNHLY, CDR2 FYNNEI. The CDR3 covers 16 residues. The chain's CDR3 is CASSPRESSYNSPLHF. The CDR3 region has the DNA TGTGCCAGCAGCCCCCGGGAGAGCTCCTATAATTCACCCCTCCACTTT.